The 16 T cell receptor beta chains below all came from one sample that was sequenced in a study of Ad26.COV2.S vaccination and SARS-CoV-2 variants. Measured with immunoSEQ multiplex PCR; TCRdb has only the in-frame clones, and not every one. This sample carries about 400,000 clones, 83% of them seen once, and the ten largest clones take around 7.4%. Regarding treatment: 15 to 20 received Ad26.COV2.S at low or high dose, single or two shots; 5 received placebo; per-sample allocation not given. Repertoires come from day 63 after the first vaccine or placebo injection. This sample comprised peripheral blood, obtained in a trial of Ad26.COV2.S vaccine versus placebo. These receptors all come from a person between 18 and 59 years old who received the Ad26.COV2.S COVID-19 vaccine or a placebo.

V gene TRBV4-1 combines with J gene TRBJ1-4; D perhaps matches TRBD1 (6 bases). This CDR3 region has 14 residues. From germline, CDR1 is MGHRA and CDR2 YSYEKL. V shed 0 bases and J shed 8 bases, with 10 bases lying between them. This CDR3 is CASSQDHRAEKLFF. In DNA, the CDR3 is TGCGCCAGCAGCCAAGATCACAGGGCGGAAAAACTGTTTTTT.

This clone has only one observation. The CDR3 DNA follows: TGCGCCAGCAGCCCTGGATTGGTGGGCACTGAAGCTTTCTTT. Its protein is CASSPGLVGTEAFF. The chain has TRBV5-1 and TRBJ1-1; D is ambiguous. Germline V CDR1 and CDR2: SGHRS, YFSETQ. Trimming took 4 bases from V and 4 from J, leaving 14 bases between them. This CDR3 spans 14 amino acids.

This clone was counted between two and nine times. The rearrangement links TRBV13 to TRBJ1-4; TRBD1 is a possible D gene (5 bases). CDR1 PRHDT and CDR2 FYEKMQ come from the germline V gene (reference sequence). The CDR3 extends over 13 amino acids. Trimming took 5 bases from V and 8 from J, leaving 12 bases between them. CDR3 loop: CASSRGHLEKLFF. CDR3 DNA sequence: TGTGCCAGCAGCCGTGGACATTTAGAAAAACTGTTTTTT.

The gene calls are TRBV6-6 and TRBJ1-1, with a weak D call TRBD1 (6 bases). The ends were cut back, 6 bases at V and 4 bases at J, with 9 bases in the middle. Germline V CDR1 and CDR2: MNHNY, SVGAGI (reference sequence). CDR3 length equals 12 residues. CDR3 sequence: CASSPTGTEAFF. The CDR3 bases are TGTGCCAGCAGCCCGACAGGCACTGAAGCTTTCTTT.

The V call is TRBV13, the J call TRBJ1-3, with no clear D. Germline CDR1 and CDR2: PRHDT and FYEKMQ (reference sequence). The germline V and J ends were trimmed by 1 base and 3 bases, with 16 bases remaining between them. The CDR3 contains 17 residues. CDR3 DNA sequence: TGTGCCAGCAGCTTAGTGGCACAGTCTCTCTATGGAAACACCATATATTTT. This sequence encodes CASSLVAQSLYGNTIYF. Based on the CDR3 plus reference TRBV13 and TRBJ1-3, the full variable domain is AAGVIQSPRHLIKEKRETATLKCYPIPRHDTVYWYQQGPGQDPQFLISFYEKMQSDKGSIPDRFSAQQFSDYHSELNMSSLELGDSALYFCASSLVAQSLYGNTIYFGEGSWLTVV.

Remarks on this clone: An end of the junction differs from the germline gene, which may be a read error. The genes are TRBV11-3 and TRBJ1-1, with a weak D call TRBD1 (6 bases). The CDR3 extends over 11 amino acids. Per germline, CDR1 SGHNT and CDR2 YENEEA. CDR3: CASSMGGAKVF. DNA for the CDR3: TGTGCCAGCAGTATGGGGGGCGCCAAGGTCTTT.

V usage is TRBV12-3 or TRBV12-4 and J usage is TRBJ1-5, with D possibly matching TRBD1 (6 bases). The CDR3 is made up of 13 amino acids. The germline V and J ends were trimmed by 6 bases and 5 bases, with 11 bases remaining between them. CDR3 nucleotides: TGTGCCAGCAGAGGACAGCGATATCAGCCCCAGCATTTT. Its protein product is CASRGQRYQPQHF.

The rearrangement uses TRBV9 and TRBJ2-1; D unclear. Per the germline V gene, CDR1 is SGDLS and CDR2 is YYNGEE. V shed 3 bases and J shed 0 bases, with 7 bases lying between them. This CDR3 is built from 14 residues. Here the CDR3 DNA reads TGTGCCAGCAGCGGGGGTTTCTCCTACAATGAGCAGTTCTTC. Translating gives CASSGGFSYNEQFF.

This clone occurred once. The chain combines TRBV11-3 with TRBJ1-5; 7 bases align to TRBD1. CDR3 length: 15 amino acids. With 7 bases clipped from V and 4 bases from J, the junction kept 10 bases outside the gene matches. Germline-derived CDR1 and CDR2 are SGHNT and YENEEA. CDR3 nucleotide sequence: TGTGCCAGCAACTATAGGACAGGCCCAAATCAGCCCCAGCATTTT. Protein sequence: CASNYRTGPNQPQHF.

This clone occurred once. V and J are TRBV5-1 and TRBJ2-4, with 7 bases lining up with TRBD1. This CDR3 has 14 amino acids. Per the germline V gene, CDR1 is SGHRS and CDR2 is YFSETQ. After removal of 0 bases from V and 7 bases from J, the junction contained 4 bases not matched to a gene. This chain's CDR3 is CASSLGDRVNIQYF. The CDR3 nucleotides read TGCGCCAGCAGCTTGGGTGACAGGGTGAACATTCAGTACTTC. Supplemented by reference TRBV5-1 and TRBJ2-4, the full variable domain reads KAGVTQTPRYLIKTRGQQVTLSCSPISGHRSVSWYQQTPGQGLQFLFEYFSETQRNKGNFPGRFSGRQFSNSRSEMNVSTLELGDSALYLCASSLGDRVNIQYFGAGTRLSVL.

This chain joins TRBV6-5 and TRBJ2-7; 13 bases are shared with TRBD2. Germline V gene lookup returns CDR1 MNHEY and CDR2 SVGAGI. V shed 6 bases and J 7 bases; nucleotides not matched to a gene: 6. CDR3 size: 14 residues. CDR3 DNA sequence: TGTGCCAGCAGCAGACTAGCGGGAGGTGGTGAGCAGTACTTC. Translation: CASSRLAGGGEQYF.

Points on this clone: A read error may be the cause here, since a much bigger clone is one base away. Other DNA sequences from this sample encode an identical CDR3 as well. The chain uses TRBV12-3 or TRBV12-4 and TRBJ1-1; D is undetermined. Trimming removed 1 base from V and 1 base from J, with 1 base in between. The CDR3 sequence is 12 residues long. In DNA, the CDR3 is TGTGCCAGCAGTTTAGGGAACACTGAAGCTTTCTTT. Amino acid sequence: CASSLGNTEAFF.

V gene TRBV5-4 combines with J gene TRBJ1-6; D is undetermined. The length of the CDR3 is 15 residues. V was cut by 1 base and J by 0 bases, with 5 bases left in between. Germline V lookup: CDR1 SGHNT, CDR2 YYREEE (reference sequence). The CDR3 DNA reads TGTGCCAGCAGCTTGAGAAGCTCCTATAATTCACCCCTCCACTTT. Its protein is CASSLRSSYNSPLHF.

V usage is TRBV7-9 and J usage is TRBJ2-1, with 11 bases identical to TRBD2. The germline gives CDR1 SEHNR, CDR2 FQNEAQ (reference sequence). The V gene end was trimmed by 4 bases and the J gene end by 4 bases; junction bases not matched to a gene: 6. This CDR3 has 16 amino acids. Here the CDR3 DNA reads TGTGCCAGCAGCTCCTTAGCGGGGGGGTTTTACAATGAGCAGTTCTTC. It yields the protein CASSSLAGGFYNEQFF.

The chain employs TRBV6-1 and TRBJ1-1, with 10 bases identical to TRBD1. Germline V gives CDR1 MNHNS, CDR2 SASEGT. V shed 2 bases and J 8 bases; nucleotides not matched to a gene: 5. The CDR3 spans 14 residues. CDR3 coding DNA: TGTGCCAGCAGTGAATTCCTGGGACAGGGGGAAGCTTTCTTT. This codes for CASSEFLGQGEAFF.

This sequence joins TRBV5-4 and TRBJ1-2, with D tentatively TRBD1 (5 bases). V was cut by 4 bases and J by 2 bases, with 12 bases left in between. The CDR3 covers 14 residues. In germline, CDR1 is SGHNT, CDR2 YYREEE (reference sequence). CDR3 residues: CASSHPTENYGYTF. Here the CDR3 DNA reads TGTGCCAGCAGCCACCCGACAGAAAACTATGGCTACACCTTC.